The next 20 T cell receptor beta chains were all read from a single sample in a study of human T cells and chemical hapten exposure. One entry per CDR3 protein results from TCRdb running MiXCR on the RACE reads. The repertoire consists of fewer than 500,000 distinct CDR3 sequences, with approximately 4.4% occurring once and the leading ten covering 2% to 2.5%. Time point indicated: patch test 1, 2 weeks after DPC sensitization. The treatment is: therapeutic diphenylcyclopropenone sensitization with weekly scalp DPC. Sequencing was performed on whole blood, taken in connection with sensitization to the hapten diphenylcyclopropenone (DPC). These TCRs come from a woman aged 50 to 60 with alopecia areata. Some clones in this sample may be carry-over from other donors' samples.

This chain connects TRBV5-6 to TRBJ1-6, with D uncertain. CDR3 length: 14 residues. Trimming took 0 bases from V and 9 from J, leaving 10 bases between them. Per germline, CDR1 SGHDT and CDR2 YYEEEE. The CDR3 here is CASSLDTASSPLHF. In DNA, the CDR3 is TGTGCCAGCAGCTTGGACACCGCCTCTTCACCCCTCCACTTT.

This chain connects TRBV14 to TRBJ2-7; D remains unclear. V lost 6 bases and J 7 bases, leaving 16 bases between the germline ends. The CDR3 runs 13 residues. Germline assignment: CDR1 SGHDN and CDR2 FVKESK. The CDR3 is CASRSDGLREQYF. The CDR3, as DNA: TGTGCCAGCAGGTCGGACGGTCTTAGGGAGCAGTACTTC.

V usage is TRBV29-1 and J usage is TRBJ1-2; D unclear. CDR1 SQVTM and CDR2 ANQGSEA come from the germline V gene. Trimming removed 2 bases at V and 2 bases at J, with 3 bases between. The CDR3 is 11 amino acids. The CDR3 spells CSVEFNYGYTF. The CDR3 region has the DNA TGCAGCGTTGAATTCAACTATGGCTACACCTTC.

In its sample, this clonotype was seen many times. The gene calls are TRBV16 and TRBJ1-5; 11 nucleotides agree with TRBD1. The CDR3 has 16 residues. Germline trimming cut 4 bases from V and 4 bases from J; bases unmatched to any gene: 6. CDR1 KGHSY and CDR2 FQNENV come from the germline V gene. In nucleotides, the CDR3 is TGTGCCAGCAGCCGGTGGACAGGGGGCGGTAATCAGCCCCAGCATTTT. Translation: CASSRWTGGGNQPQHF.

In this sample, this clonotype turned up a few times. The J gene is TRBJ2-3, the V gene TRBV13; D gene uncertain. V was trimmed by 7 bases and J by 2 bases, leaving 4 bases between them. The CDR3 sequence is 11 residues long. Per the germline V gene, CDR1 is PRHDT and CDR2 is FYEKMQ (reference sequence). CDR3 nucleotides: TGTGCCAGCACGCCCACAGATACGCAGTATTTT. Its protein is CASTPTDTQYF.

This clonotype was observed a few times. In DNA form, the CDR3 reads TGTGCCAGCAGCTTAACGTCCGCCCTGGAGGATGAAAAACTGTTTTTT. Amino acid sequence: CASSLTSALEDEKLFF. The rearrangement uses TRBV11-1 and TRBJ1-4; D not certain. Germline V gene lookup returns CDR1 SGHAT and CDR2 FQDESV (reference sequence). V lost 2 bases, J lost 6 bases, and 16 bases lay in between. This CDR3 is built from 16 residues.

This clonotype was recorded many times. The rearrangement uses TRBV4-2 and TRBJ2-5; TRBD2 aligns across 8 bases. The trim removed 0 bases at V and 3 bases at J, leaving 0 bases unmatched. Germline loops: CDR1 LGHNA, CDR2 YNFKEQ. This CDR3 is built from 14 residues. The CDR3 coding sequence is TGTGCCAGCAGCCAAGATAGCGGGAAAGAGACCCAGTACTTC. Its translation is CASSQDSGKETQYF.

This clonotype has ten or more counts. J is TRBJ2-2 and V is TRBV6-6; the D gene is possibly TRBD2 (7 bases). Trimming pared 2 bases from V and 3 bases from J, leaving 10 bases between. From germline, CDR1 is MNHNY and CDR2 SVGAGI (reference sequence). CDR3 length equals 15 residues. CDR3 protein: CASSYGGGYTGELFF. CDR3 nucleotides: TGTGCCAGCAGTTACGGGGGGGGCTACACCGGGGAGCTGTTTTTT.

The chain is built from TRBV6-2 or TRBV6-3 and TRBJ1-2; 7 positions match TRBD1. The CDR3 spans 16 residues. The germline V gene encodes CDR1 MNHEY and CDR2 SVGEGT. V was pared by 7 bases and J by 0 bases, with 11 bases of the junction left unmatched. The chain's CDR3 is CASIGDPGQSNYGYTF. In nucleotides, the CDR3 is TGTGCCAGCATCGGAGATCCGGGACAGTCTAACTATGGCTACACCTTC.

This clonotype has just a few counts. The chain uses TRBV19 and TRBJ2-1; D is unclear. The CDR3 length is 13 residues. The germline V gene encodes CDR1 LNHDA and CDR2 SQIVND (reference sequence). Trimming removed 9 bases at V and 6 bases at J, with 15 bases between. The CDR3 protein is CASSGSPSNEQFF. As DNA, the CDR3 is TGTGCCAGCTCCGGGTCACCTTCCAATGAGCAGTTCTTC.

The chain is built from TRBV5-1 and TRBJ2-7; TRBD2 is a possible D gene (6 bases). V lost 3 bases and J lost 0, with 16 bases in between. The CDR3 extends over 16 amino acids. Germline V CDR1 and CDR2: SGHRS, YFSETQ. CDR3 DNA: TGCGCCAGCAGCTCAGCGCCCGGGACTGTCTCCTACGAGCAGTACTTC. Protein sequence: CASSSAPGTVSYEQYF. Full variable domain (missing parts from reference TRBV5-1 and TRBJ2-7): KAGVTQTPRYLIKTRGQQVTLSCSPISGHRSVSWYQQTPGQGLQFLFEYFSETQRNKGNFPGRFSGRQFSNSRSEMNVSTLELGDSALYLCASSSAPGTVSYEQYFGPGTRLTVT.

This clonotype was observed a few times. The V and J genes are TRBV4-2 and TRBJ2-7, with 9 nucleotides matching TRBD1. The CDR3 runs to 15 residues. The germline V gene encodes CDR1 LGHNA and CDR2 YNFKEQ. V shed 4 bases, J shed 5 bases, and the junction held 9 bases outside the gene matches. The CDR3 loop is CASSPSGTGSHEQYF. Here the CDR3 DNA reads TGTGCCAGCAGCCCGTCCGGGACAGGGTCCCACGAGCAGTACTTC.

The V gene is TRBV5-1, the J gene TRBJ2-3, with D maybe TRBD1 (6 bases). V lost 0 bases to trimming and J lost 3 bases, with 11 bases between them. From germline, CDR1 is SGHRS and CDR2 YFSETQ. This CDR3 has 15 residues. The CDR3 region is CASSLGVDSTDTQYF. For the CDR3, the DNA is TGCGCCAGCAGCTTGGGTGTGGACAGTACAGATACGCAGTATTTT.

In its sample, this clonotype was seen many times. The gene calls are TRBV10-3 and TRBJ2-1; tentatively, D is TRBD1 (6 bases). CDR3 length equals 16 residues. Trimming shortened V by 0 bases and J by 5 bases, and 14 bases separated the two germline ends. Germline V CDR1 and CDR2: ENHRY, SYGVKD. The CDR3: CAISESRQGQNNEQFF. The CDR3 DNA sequence: TGTGCCATCAGTGAGTCGCGTCAGGGACAAAACAATGAGCAGTTCTTC.

Points on this clonotype: A much larger clone differs from this one at a single base, so this may be a read error. The chain recombines TRBV20-1 with TRBJ1-1, with D perhaps TRBD1 (5 bases). CDR1 and CDR2 from the germline V gene are DFQATT and SNEGSKA (reference sequence). V lost 6 bases and J lost 0, with 14 bases in between. The CDR3 loop spans 14 amino acids. The CDR3 DNA is TGCAGTGCGACACTCGGACATCTGAACACTGAAGCTTTCTTT. Protein sequence: CSATLGHLNTEAFF.

This clonotype was recorded at least ten times. The rearrangement joins TRBV13 to TRBJ1-1, with TRBD1 matching over 10 bases. V was pared by 5 bases and J by 6 bases, with 6 bases of the junction left unmatched. The germline gives CDR1 PRHDT, CDR2 FYEKMQ (reference sequence). The CDR3 consists of 14 residues. The chain's CDR3 is CASSHGTGAAEAFF. CDR3 DNA sequence: TGTGCCAGCAGCCACGGGACAGGGGCCGCTGAAGCTTTCTTT.

This clonotype appeared many times. V gene TRBV7-3 combines with J gene TRBJ2-7; no definite D call. Germline assignment: CDR1 SGHTA and CDR2 FQGTGA. V gave up 1 base and J gave up 0 bases, with 4 bases separating them. This CDR3 is built from 13 residues. CDR3 nucleotide sequence: TGTGCCAGCAGCTTAAGTGTCTCCTACGAGCAGTACTTC. This sequence encodes CASSLSVSYEQYF.

There are many counts of this clonotype. The chain has TRBV28 and TRBJ2-7, with unresolved D. V lost 6 bases, J lost 2 bases, and 8 bases lay in between. The germline V gene encodes CDR1 MDHEN and CDR2 SYDVKM. The CDR3 consists of 12 residues. The chain's CDR3 is CASSQSPYEQYF. For the CDR3, the DNA is TGTGCCAGCAGCCAAAGCCCCTACGAGCAGTACTTC.

A few counts support this clonotype. The rearrangement joins TRBV20-1 to TRBJ2-2; D is undetermined. Trimming cost V 4 bases and J 0 bases, with 6 bases left between them. Germline V CDR1 and CDR2: DFQATT, SNEGSKA (reference sequence). The CDR3 has 13 residues. CDR3 loop: CSATRPNTGELFF. The CDR3 DNA sequence: TGCAGTGCTACACGACCGAACACCGGGGAGCTGTTTTTT.

In this sample, this clonotype turned up many times. The CDR3 region has the DNA TGCAGCGCCCAGGGACTAGCGGGAGCTTCCTACAATGAGCAGTTCTTC. This encodes CSAQGLAGASYNEQFF. The genes are TRBV29-1 and TRBJ2-1, with TRBD2 identical over 14 bases. CDR1 is SQVTM and CDR2 is ANQGSEA in the germline V gene. V dropped 7 bases and J dropped 1; count of bases not matched to a gene: 6. The CDR3 length is 16 residues.